Each of the 6 T cell receptor beta chains below was sequenced from the same sample in a study of cytomegalovirus exposure and HLA in healthy donors. PCR employed 60 Vbeta and 13 Jbeta primers. Here immunoSEQ multiplex PCR was the method, and the copy in TCRdb shows in-frame clones only, minus some. This sample carries some 170,000 clones, about 81% of them seen once, and the ten largest clones take about 2.2%. The material sequenced was PBMCs. The receptors derive from a woman in her 30s in good health and CMV-seronegative.

DNA of the CDR3: TGTGCCAGCAGCCGACCCGTCGGGGGGCGTGGGGAGCTGTTTTTT. This codes for CASSRPVGGRGELFF. The chain recombines TRBV28 with TRBJ2-2; a weak D match, TRBD2 (7 bases). Germline values: CDR1 MDHEN, CDR2 SYDVKM. The CDR3 is 15 residues long. Trimming took off 6 bases at V and 8 bases at J, with 19 bases between the two ends.

V is TRBV4-3 and J is TRBJ2-7, with 10 bases lining up with TRBD2. Germline V gene lookup returns CDR1 LGHNA and CDR2 YSLEER. The CDR3 totals 18 residues. Trimming cost V 0 bases and J 0 bases; bases outside gene matches: 8. The CDR3 DNA follows: TGCGCCAGCAGCCAAGATCGGCTAGCGGGGGCAAACTCCTACGAGCAGTACTTC. It encodes CASSQDRLAGANSYEQYF.

This sequence joins TRBV6-5 and TRBJ2-1; D perhaps matches TRBD2 (6 bases). V lost 5 bases and J 9 bases, leaving 14 bases between the germline ends. The CDR3 has 13 residues. From germline, CDR1 is MNHEY and CDR2 SVGAGI. CDR3 sequence (DNA): TGTGCCAGCAGTCCGGGAGTGAGGCTTGAGCAGTTCTTC. This codes for CASSPGVRLEQFF.

This clone occurred once. The V gene is TRBV28, the J gene TRBJ2-5; 9 bases match TRBD2. This CDR3 region has 15 residues. Trimming cost V 5 bases and J 2 bases; bases outside gene matches: 6. Germline lookup yields CDR1 MDHEN and CDR2 SYDVKM. The CDR3, as DNA: TGTGCCAGCAGTGCGACTAGCGGCCTACAAGAGACCCAGTACTTC. It specifies CASSATSGLQETQYF.

The chain employs TRBV7-9 and TRBJ2-7; D remains unclear. V dropped 2 bases and J dropped 6 bases, with 8 bases sitting between them. This CDR3 is 12 amino acids long. The germline V gene encodes CDR1 SEHNR and CDR2 FQNEAQ (reference sequence). CDR3 protein: CASSLNTPEQYF. CDR3 in DNA: TGTGCCAGCAGCTTAAACACCCCCGAGCAGTACTTC.

The V gene is TRBV15, the J gene TRBJ1-5; weak D call: TRBD1 (6 bases). The length of the CDR3 is 17 residues. Germline CDR1 LNHNV, CDR2 YYDKDF (reference sequence). Between the trimmed V and J ends, which lost 1 base and 4 bases, there was a span of 17 bases. CDR3 nucleotides: TGTGCCACCAGCAGAGCTTACAGGGAGCCAGGGAATCAGCCCCAGCATTTT. Translating it yields CATSRAYREPGNQPQHF.